The 7 T cell receptor beta chains given below trace back to one sample, sequenced in a study of blood T cell repertoires in COVID-19. TCRdb keeps only in-frame clones here, not all; method: immunoSEQ multiplex PCR. Of about 68,000 clones in the sample, roughly 84% are singletons; the top ten hold 8.8%. What was sequenced was peripheral blood. These receptors originate from a man aged 45-60 years with active COVID-19.

There are a few counts of this clone. The chain joins TRBV5-1 to TRBJ2-3, with 12 nucleotides matching TRBD2. CDR1 and CDR2 from the germline V gene are SGHRS and YFSETQ. CDR3 length equals 17 residues. The J segment lost 4 bases and the V segment lost 2 bases, leaving 8 bases of the junction unmatched. The DNA for the CDR3 is TGCGCCAGCAGCTTCGGGAGACTAGCGGGGGACCCAGATACGCAGTATTTT. Translated, it gives CASSFGRLAGDPDTQYF.

V is TRBV19 and J is TRBJ2-7, with 8 bases fitting TRBD2. Unmatched junction bases numbered 8, after V lost 5 bases and J lost 2 bases. This CDR3 contains 15 residues. Germline assignment: CDR1 LNHDA and CDR2 SQIVND (reference sequence). The CDR3: CASSSNTGGAYEQYF. DNA of the CDR3: TGTGCCAGTAGTTCCAATACGGGGGGGGCCTACGAGCAGTACTTC.

This clone was found a few times. The chain combines TRBV19 with TRBJ1-5, with 9 bases fitting TRBD1. The germline gives CDR1 LNHDA, CDR2 SQIVND (reference sequence). The CDR3 has 15 amino acids. Germline trimming cut 11 bases from V and 2 bases from J; bases unmatched to any gene: 10. The CDR3 DNA reads TGTGCCTCCAAGGACAGGGGACGGGGCAATCAGCCCCAGCATTTT. This gives the protein CASKDRGRGNQPQHF.

The genes are TRBV7-9 and TRBJ1-5, with TRBD1 identical over 8 bases. V shed 8 bases and J 0 bases; nucleotides not matched to a gene: 3. CDR1 and CDR2 (germline): SEHNR, FQNEAQ (reference sequence). The CDR3 contains 14 residues. The DNA for the CDR3 is TGTGCCAGCGGTACAGGGGGTAGCAATCAGCCCCAGCATTTT. This gives the protein CASGTGGSNQPQHF.

The rearrangement joins TRBV28 to TRBJ1-5; D is uncertain. This CDR3 has 14 residues. V was trimmed by 3 bases and J by 4 bases, leaving 10 bases between them. In germline, CDR1 is MDHEN, CDR2 SYDVKM. As DNA, the CDR3 is TGTGCCAGCAGTTTCCGCTGGGCAAATCAGCCCCAGCATTTT. Residues: CASSFRWANQPQHF.

This clone has more than one count but fewer than ten. V is TRBV2 and J is TRBJ1-5, with a weak D call TRBD1 (5 bases). From germline, CDR1 is SNHLY and CDR2 FYNNEI. The length of the CDR3 is 14 residues. V was shortened by 3 bases and J by 1 base, with 7 bases between the two germline ends. CDR3 bases: TGTGCCAGCAGTGATAAGGGGAGCAATCAGCCCCAGCATTTT. As protein: CASSDKGSNQPQHF.

The chain combines TRBV11-2 with TRBJ1-1, with 8 bases lining up with TRBD1. The CDR3 loop spans 14 amino acids. Germline V gives CDR1 SGHAT, CDR2 FQNNGV. The junction had 7 bases not matched to a gene; V was cut back by 6 bases and J by 4 bases. Here the CDR3 DNA reads TGTGCCAGCAGGCAACAGGGGGTGTTCACTGAAGCTTTCTTT. It is translated as CASRQQGVFTEAFF.